What follows are 22 T cell receptor beta chains derived from one specimen sequenced in a study of blood T cell repertoires in COVID-19. Using immunoSEQ multiplex PCR, the repertoire was profiled, and TCRdb retains in-frame clones only, with some absent. The data show 200,000 to 250,000 clones, with 80% to 90% seen just once and about 10% held by the top ten. Sequencing was done on a sample of peripheral blood. The receptors originated from a woman older than 75 with acute or convalescent COVID-19.

The chain employs TRBV5-1 and TRBJ2-5; 7 positions match TRBD2. CDR3 length equals 15 residues. The V and J ends lost 0 bases and 2 bases, in that order; junction bases with no gene match: 4. Germline assignment: CDR1 SGHRS and CDR2 YFSETQ. The CDR3 nucleotides are TGCGCCAGCAGCTTGGTTCTTAGCGGGCAAGAGACCCAGTACTTC. It is translated as CASSLVLSGQETQYF.

The V call is TRBV10-3, the J call TRBJ2-3, with TRBD1 matching 9 bases. Germline V CDR1 and CDR2: ENHRY, SYGVKD. J gave up 4 bases and V 2 bases, and 4 bases lay outside the gene matches. The CDR3 length is 15 residues. Here the CDR3 DNA reads TGTGCCATCAGTGAGCGGACAGGGGAGGCAGATACGCAGTATTTT. Translating gives CAISERTGEADTQYF.

The rearrangement joins TRBV29-1 to TRBJ1-2, with a tentative D call TRBD1 (6 bases). Trimming took 2 bases from V and 4 from J, leaving 11 bases between them. The germline CDR1 and CDR2 sequences are SQVTM and ANQGSEA. The CDR3 consists of 13 residues. The CDR3 is CSVEPGQSYGYTF. The CDR3 coding sequence is TGCAGCGTTGAACCCGGACAGAGCTATGGCTACACCTTC.

The rearrangement links TRBV15 to TRBJ2-6; tentative D call: TRBD1 (7 bases). Trimming cost V 3 bases and J 3 bases, with 15 bases left between them. This CDR3 has 17 amino acids. CDR1 and CDR2 from the germline V gene are LNHNV and YYDKDF (reference sequence). CDR3 loop: CATSSAQGGSGANVLTF. CDR3 nucleotides: TGTGCCACCAGCAGTGCCCAGGGGGGTAGTGGGGCCAACGTCCTGACTTTC. Full variable domain (rest looked up from reference TRBV15 and TRBJ2-6): DAMVIQNPRYQVTQFGKPVTLSCSQTLNHNVMYWYQQKSSQAPKLLFHYYDKDFNNEADTPDNFQSRRPNTSFCFLDIRSPGLGDTAMYLCATSSAQGGSGANVLTFGAGSRLTVL.

CDR3 amino acids: CASSRGQAAYEQYF. CDR3 coding DNA: TGCGCCAGCAGCCGAGGACAGGCAGCCTACGAGCAGTACTTC. V and J are TRBV4-1 and TRBJ2-7; 7 positions agree with TRBD1. With V trimmed by 4 bases and J by 2 bases, 5 bases remained unmatched. The CDR3 has 14 amino acids. Germline assignment: CDR1 MGHRA and CDR2 YSYEKL.

The V call is TRBV18, the J call TRBJ1-3, with D unclear. V was pared by 0 bases and J by 0 bases, with 9 bases between. This CDR3 has 16 amino acids. The germline CDR1 and CDR2 sequences are KGHSH and LQKENI. CDR3 sequence reads: CASSPPVTVSGNTIYF. Here the CDR3 DNA reads TGTGCCAGCTCACCACCGGTTACAGTCTCTGGAAACACCATATATTTT.

V is TRBV30 and J is TRBJ1-1; possible D gene TRBD1, 5 bases. Germline assignment: CDR1 GTSNPN and CDR2 SVGIG (reference sequence). Trimming left V 3 bases short and J 11 bases short, with 13 bases between. The length of the CDR3 is 11 residues. CDR3 sequence reads: CAWSPDRGAFF. CDR3 DNA sequence: TGTGCCTGGAGCCCGGACCGGGGGGCTTTCTTT.

The rearrangement links TRBV24-1 to TRBJ1-5, with D possibly TRBD1 on 6 matching bases. Germline CDR1 reads KGHDR; CDR2 reads SFDVKD. The CDR3 covers 14 residues. The germline V and J ends were trimmed by 9 bases and 3 bases, with 14 bases remaining between them. This CDR3 is CATGPTGLNQPQHF. The CDR3 coding sequence is TGTGCCACCGGCCCGACAGGACTCAATCAGCCCCAGCATTTT.

The chain combines TRBV7-2 with TRBJ2-1; no clear D gene. Looked up from germline, CDR1 is SGHTA and CDR2 is FQGNSA. The V end lost 1 base, the J end lost 6 bases, and 10 bases lay between the germline ends. The CDR3 is 14 amino acids. The CDR3 region has the DNA TGTGCCAGCAGCTTAGTAGCCCGCACCAATGAGCAGTTCTTC. Protein sequence: CASSLVARTNEQFF. The entire variable domain, with the rest obtained from reference TRBV7-2 and TRBJ2-1, is as follows: GAGVSQSPSNKVTEKGKDVELRCDPISGHTALYWYRQSLGQGLEFLIYFQGNSAPDKSGLPSDRFSAERTGGSVSTLTIQRTQQEDSAVYLCASSLVARTNEQFFGPGTRLTVL.

CDR3 nucleotides: TGTGCCAGCAGTTTCGGGACAGAGGGGGTTCTTGAAGCTTTCTTT. It yields the protein CASSFGTEGVLEAFF. The rearrangement links TRBV28 to TRBJ1-1; 7 bases align to TRBD1. The CDR3 covers 15 residues. V lost 3 bases to trimming and J lost 7 bases; unmatched junction nucleotides: 11. The V gene's germline CDR1 is MDHEN and CDR2 SYDVKM.

The chain uses TRBV19 and TRBJ1-2; tentatively, D is TRBD1 (6 bases). This CDR3 comprises 14 residues. Trimming cost V 6 bases and J 8 bases, with 19 bases left between them. From germline, CDR1 is LNHDA and CDR2 SQIVND (reference sequence). The CDR3 spells CASSPGAITMGYTF. DNA for the CDR3: TGTGCCAGTAGCCCAGGGGCTATAACTATGGGCTACACCTTC.

This clone turned up a few times. The genes are TRBV6-6 and TRBJ1-1; 7 bases are shared with TRBD1. V shed 2 bases and J 1 base; nucleotides not matched to a gene: 4. Germline V gene sequence: CDR1 MNHNY, CDR2 SVGAGI (reference sequence). The CDR3 consists of 15 residues. CDR3 nucleotide sequence: TGTGCCAGCAGTTACCCCCGACAGGGGAACACTGAAGCTTTCTTT. It encodes CASSYPRQGNTEAFF.

V gene TRBV4-3 combines with J gene TRBJ1-2; 8 nucleotides agree with TRBD1. Germline V CDR1 and CDR2: LGHNA, YSLEER. The trim removed 3 bases at V and 4 bases at J, leaving 7 bases unmatched. The CDR3 totals 15 residues. The CDR3: CASSHDTGGAYGYTF. In DNA, the CDR3 is TGCGCCAGCAGCCATGATACAGGGGGGGCCTATGGCTACACCTTC.

The chain employs TRBV19 and TRBJ1-6, with D hard to call. CDR3 length equals 13 residues. CDR1 and CDR2 (germline): LNHDA, SQIVND (reference sequence). Trimming stripped 7 bases from V and 5 bases from J, with 9 bases between. This CDR3 is CASIAGDNSPLHF. The CDR3 bases are TGTGCCAGTATTGCCGGTGATAATTCACCCCTCCACTTT.

This clone was seen once. The chain employs TRBV11-2 and TRBJ2-6; D gene ambiguous. Between the trimmed V and J ends, which lost 5 bases and 1 base, there was a span of 18 bases. Germline assignment: CDR1 SGHAT and CDR2 FQNNGV. CDR3 length: 18 residues. CDR3 residues: CASSTSQPPVSGANVLTF. In nucleotides, the CDR3 is TGTGCCAGCAGCACCTCCCAACCTCCGGTATCTGGGGCCAACGTCCTGACTTTC.

This chain joins TRBV5-1 and TRBJ2-3, with 10 bases that match TRBD2. V shed 4 bases and J 1 base; nucleotides not matched to a gene: 0. Germline V gene data show CDR1 as SGHRS and CDR2 as YFSETQ. CDR3 length: 14 amino acids. For the CDR3, the DNA is TGCGCCAGCAGCGGACTAGCGGGCACAGATACGCAGTATTTT. Amino acids: CASSGLAGTDTQYF.

This chain links TRBV25-1 with TRBJ2-4; perhaps TRBD2 as D (6 bases). The length of the CDR3 is 16 residues. The germline V and J ends were trimmed by 6 bases and 6 bases, with 21 bases remaining between them. In germline, CDR1 is MGHDK, CDR2 SYGVNS. The CDR3 DNA is TGTGCCAGCAGCCCCTTTGGGGGAGTCGGGGGAAACATTCAGTACTTC. Protein sequence: CASSPFGGVGGNIQYF.

The gene calls are TRBV5-1 and TRBJ1-5; 8 nucleotides line up with TRBD1. V was clipped by 7 bases and J by 2 bases; unmatched bases: 5. The length of the CDR3 is 14 residues. Germline lookup yields CDR1 SGHRS and CDR2 YFSETQ. The CDR3 region has the DNA TGCGCCAGCGCGACAGGGGACGGCAATCAGCCCCAGCATTTT. Translating it yields CASATGDGNQPQHF.

V usage is TRBV20-1 and J usage is TRBJ1-2; D not resolved. This CDR3 spans 9 amino acids. V gave up 5 bases and J gave up 6 bases, with 4 bases separating them. CDR1 and CDR2 (germline): DFQATT, SNEGSKA (reference sequence). The CDR3 region is CSAQDGYTF. The CDR3 DNA is TGCAGTGCTCAGGATGGCTACACCTTC.

The chain employs TRBV28 and TRBJ2-7; the match to TRBD1 covers 9 bases. The CDR3 sequence is 13 residues long. The germline V gene encodes CDR1 MDHEN and CDR2 SYDVKM. V lost 11 bases, J lost 3 bases, and 8 bases stayed unmatched. CDR3 sequence (DNA): TGTGCCGCTCACAGGGGGCGCGGCTACGAGCAGTACTTC. It codes for CAAHRGRGYEQYF.

The rearrangement links TRBV6-5 to TRBJ1-1; no firm D call. The V gene's germline CDR1 is MNHEY and CDR2 SVGAGI. V was trimmed by 0 bases and J by 12 bases, leaving 20 bases between them. This CDR3 is 15 amino acids long. CDR3 sequence (DNA): TGTGCCAGCAGTTACTCGATTCCGGGTAGTGCTCCTCCTTTCTTT. It translates to CASSYSIPGSAPPFF.

V is TRBV27 and J is TRBJ1-4; a weak D match, TRBD1 (6 bases). Per the germline V gene, CDR1 is MNHEY and CDR2 is SMNVEV (reference sequence). Trimming removed 11 bases at V and 0 bases at J, with 19 bases between. This CDR3 comprises 16 residues. This CDR3 is CARFQGKGPTNEKLFF. CDR3 nucleotide sequence: TGTGCCCGGTTCCAGGGGAAGGGGCCAACTAATGAAAAACTGTTTTTT. The variable domain in full, with the rest retrieved from reference TRBV27 and TRBJ1-4, is EAQVTQNPRYLITVTGKKLTVTCSQNMNHEYMSWYRQDPGLGLRQIYYSMNVEVTDKGDVPEGYKVSRKEKRNFPLILESPSPNQTSLYFCARFQGKGPTNEKLFFGSGTQLSVL.